This T cell receptor beta chain was recorded in a study of blood T cell repertoires in COVID-19. Study as a whole: Acute and convalescent COVID-19 samples came from the United States, Italy and Spain.

This clone was seen just once. Trimming cost V 1 base and J 0 bases, with 13 bases left between them. CDR3 length equals 17 residues. Germline CDR1 is LGHDT and CDR2 is YNNKEL (reference sequence). Per the study methods: Estimation of nucleated cell counts was performed using reference gene primer amplification. Clones were sequenced by immunoSEQ multiplex PCR, and TCRdb holds only the in-frame ones, with some missing. V and J calls and clone size are as listed in that table; D and trimming were resolved from the DNA. In the table there are roughly 100,000 clones, 87% of which are singletons. The origin of this receptor is a man aged 45-60 years in a cohort sampled during active COVID-19. What was sequenced was peripheral blood. J is TRBJ1-3 and V is TRBV3-1 (or the pseudogene TRBV3-2); TRBD1 is a possible D gene (5 bases). The CDR3 DNA is TGTGCCAGCAGCCAAGCATGGAGGGGTATCTCTGGAAACACCATATATTTT. This translates into CASSQAWRGISGNTIYF.